Here is one T cell receptor beta chain with its context. This clonotype has ten or more counts. Its antigen has not been determined. The input lacks base qualities; no much larger clone sits a single base away. This sample was taken from a study of regulatory T cells in long-lasting Graves disease listed by TCRdb under 2021. Broadly, across the study: Persistent Graves' disease meant more than 5 years of antithyroid drug treatment with TSH receptor autoantibodies that stayed positive. A total of some 33 samples were covered by TCR sequencing, comprising around 13 persistent and around 20 newly diagnosed Graves' disease patients. The study was conducted in China and was registered as a clinical trial. Persistent Graves' disease patients in the clinical cohort had taken antithyroid drugs for 9 to 11 years on average. This study used TCR sequencing and RNA sequencing of peripheral blood to compare persistent Graves' disease patients against newly diagnosed Graves' disease patients.

Overall results and qualifications from the work: TRBV28, TRBJ1-2 and TRBJ2-5 were preferentially used in persistent disease, while TRBV20-1 and TRBJ2-1 were favored in newly diagnosed disease. The study examined only peripheral blood because the primary lesion, thyroid tissue, could not be accessed. Compared with newly diagnosed patients, patients with persistent Graves' disease had lower TCR Shannon entropy and fewer highly expanded clones, which suggests clonal expansion. A larger number of public clonotypes was shared among persistent patients (around 3,000) than among newly diagnosed patients (around 890). Sequencing and analysis were restricted to the TCR beta chain. As a limitation, the authors acknowledged that the small sample size may reduce accuracy.

Library generation was performed with multiplex PCR. The sample was run on an Illumina HiSeq 4000. iRepertoire HTBI primers and Arm-PCR amplification of CDR3 regions were used to construct TCR beta libraries. Before sequencing, the PCR products underwent gel purification. As for the original processing: Gene usage analysis of CDR3 amino acid clonotypes used the approximately 62 TRBV and more than 13 TRBJ segments found across samples. COPE and FqMerger were used to merge the filtered high-quality paired reads into contigs. Contigs were aligned with BLAST to IMGT TRBV, TRBD and TRBJ reference genes, and CDR3 was defined per IMGT. Highly expanded clones were defined as clonotypes with a frequency above 0.1%. Shannon entropy served as the measure of repertoire diversity, while the Gini coefficient captured V-J evenness. Public clonotypes were defined as clonotypes shared by more than one individual. TCRdb reworked the public reads: Q25 trimming with fastp, MiXCR clone assembly, productive beta chains retained. CDR3 protein sequences are deduplicated, and each keeps its most common genes and DNA. The V and J calls shown here were made by TCRdb, not taken from the authors' results. The sample profile shows 500,000 to 700,000 distinct CDR3 sequences; 25% to 35% of them were found once. The top ten clonotypes cover around 40% of the sample.

Via the germline V gene (reference sequence), CDR1 is SGHAT and CDR2 FQDESV. The CDR3 goes from the cysteine to the phenylalanine over 14 residues. This entry keeps only the CDR3 DNA: 42 bases, framed from base 1. Relative to germline, V is 1 base shorter and J is 2 bases shorter, with 6 bases between their ends. The time point tag for this specimen amounts to: persistent/refractory GD, antithyroid drugs over 5 years with positive TRAb. RNA was extracted from PBMCs in TRIzol for both TCR sequencing and RNA sequencing. The diagnosis of Graves' disease followed American Thyroid Association guidelines. Patients for the study were recruited at an endocrinology department in Xi'an, China. Each patient gave 7 to 9.5 milliliters of peripheral blood, collected in an EDTA anticoagulant tube. Ficoll Paque Plus density gradient separation was used to isolate PBMCs, and no further T cell sorting was performed. RNA quality was checked with an Agilent 2100 Bioanalyzer and agarose gel, and concentration with a NanoDrop 2000.

The TCR originated in a female donor with Graves disease. The chain joins TRBV11-1 to TRBJ2-4; 5 matching bases give a weak D call of TRBD2. Specimen: peripheral blood mononuclear cells (PBMCs), collected when the disease was refractory, from a patient treated with antithyroid drugs. The CDR3 protein is CASSLDGTKNIQYF. The bases are TGTGCCAGCAGCTTAGACGGGACCAAAAACATTCAGTACTTC.